The 5 T cell receptor beta chains below come from one sample, sequenced in a study of beta chain features in type 1 diabetes. Isolated RNA was reverse transcribed in full, so expressed TCRB transcripts were sequenced. TCRdb keeps only in-frame clones here, not all; method: immunoSEQ multiplex PCR. The table includes about 160,000 clones, less than 9.5% detected once. Input material: central memory CD4+ T cells from blood. The receptors here all came from a woman in her late teens or twenties in good health.

To note about this clone: Other nucleotide sequences in the sample specify the same CDR3. The chain couples TRBV6-5 to TRBJ1-5, with D perhaps TRBD1 (6 bases). V dropped 4 bases and J dropped 6 bases, with 13 bases sitting between them. Germline assignment: CDR1 MNHEY and CDR2 SVGAGI. This CDR3 spans 14 amino acids. CDR3 DNA: TGTGCCAGCAGTTTACAGGGTGGGGGTCAGCCCCAGCATTTT. As protein: CASSLQGGGQPQHF.

This rearrangement joins TRBV7-9 to TRBJ1-3, with D unclear. The germline V gene has CDR1 SEHNR and CDR2 FQNEAQ (reference sequence). V was trimmed by 3 bases and J by 4 bases, leaving 10 bases between them. CDR3 length: 14 residues. CDR3 in DNA: TGTGCCAGCAGCTTCGGGTCTCGGGGAAACACCATATATTTT. It translates to CASSFGSRGNTIYF.

This clone was picked up a small number of times. V and J are TRBV7-2 and TRBJ2-1; the match to TRBD2 covers 12 bases. V was pared by 10 bases and J by 0 bases, with 7 bases of the junction left unmatched. This CDR3 is built from 16 residues. Germline V CDR1 and CDR2: SGHTA, FQGNSA. Here the CDR3 reads CATRLAGVVSYNEQFF. The DNA for the CDR3 is TGTGCCACCCGACTAGCGGGGGTTGTCTCCTACAATGAGCAGTTCTTC.

The V call is TRBV30, the J call TRBJ1-2; 9 positions match TRBD1. From germline, CDR1 is GTSNPN and CDR2 SVGIG (reference sequence). The CDR3 sequence is 16 residues long. The J segment lost 4 bases and the V segment lost 1 base, leaving 10 bases of the junction unmatched. CDR3 residues: CAWSGGGQGIFYGYTF. The CDR3 nucleotides read TGTGCCTGGAGTGGAGGGGGACAGGGCATCTTCTATGGCTACACCTTC.

This clone was seen only a few times. Other DNA sequences in the same sample also yield this CDR3. The chain joins TRBV29-1 to TRBJ1-5; 8 bases fit TRBD1. From germline, CDR1 is SQVTM and CDR2 ANQGSEA. V shed 6 bases and J 2 bases; nucleotides not matched to a gene: 0. The CDR3 covers 12 residues. CDR3 loop: CSVGQGNQPQHF. The CDR3 DNA is TGCAGCGTGGGACAGGGCAATCAGCCCCAGCATTTT. The full variable domain, completed using reference TRBV29-1 and TRBJ1-5, is SAVISQKPSRDICQRGTSLTIQCQVDSQVTMMFWYRQQPGQSLTLIATANQGSEATYESGFVIDKFPISRPNLTFSTLTVSNMSPEDSSIYLCSVGQGNQPQHFGDGTRLSIL.